This TCR beta chain was recorded in a study of cytomegalovirus exposure and HLA in healthy donors (dated by TCRdb to the late 2010s). In the study overall: An earlier analysis of some 550 of the donors reported 250 to 350 Gb of sequence data and about 100 million unique TCR beta sequences from roughly 200 million T cells. About 330 gigabases of sequencing data and around 88 million unique TCR sequences made up an early release that covered several hundred HLA-typed donors. Class I and class II HLA loci were covered by the typing at four-digit resolution. Roughly 5 DR-DQ haplotypes were handled as single units for association and clustering because linkage in the cohort was strong. Rather than using new phenotypic data, the later analysis identified candidate immune exposures from TCR beta sequences and from how often those sequences occurred across donors. Typing coverage varied by locus: about 620-630 donors for A, B, C, DRB1 and DQB1; approximately 520 for DQA1; 606 for DPA1; more than 450 for DPB1. An earlier analysis of several hundred of the donors applied high-throughput TCR beta sequencing to assess whether each TCR beta V gene segment acted as functional or pseudogenic. A later genetic analysis used genome-wide SNP genotypes for about 60% of the roughly 700 donors, treating that subset as a discovery cohort. Donor age, sex, ethnicity and CMV serostatus were compiled alongside the repertoire data. Besides the first cohort of approximately 670 subjects, a separate validation cohort made up of 95 to 150 different subjects was used. All discovery cohort repertoires had been generated using a single sequencing platform. The study was designed to test whether signatures of past pathogen exposure could be identified by cataloging public T cell receptors. To predict cytomegalovirus infection status, the study combined high-throughput TCR immunosequencing, statistical association of individual TCRs with disease status, and machine learning. Of the 350 to 450 genotyped donors, approximately 83% fell in the genetic ancestry cluster associated with self-reported Caucasian donors. On average, roughly 200,000 unique TCR beta nucleotide sequences were sequenced per donor among a few hundred genotyped donors of the cohort, with about 19% of those sequences being non-productive. To study patterns of TCR occurrence, a later analysis re-analyzed previously published TCR beta repertoires from more than 550 donors and added high-resolution HLA genotyping. Using immunosequencing, the study profiled T cell repertoires from around 670 subjects and related those repertoires to cytomegalovirus serostatus.

The method was the immunoSEQ multiplex PCR assay. The multiplex PCR relied on a mix of 60 forward primers for TCR Vbeta segments and 13 reverse primers for TCR Jbeta segments. Amplification of the CDR3 region of rearranged TCR beta genes was performed with a multiplex PCR assay on genomic DNA. The Illumina HiSeq System was used to sequence the amplified TCR beta libraries as 87-base-pair reads. Under the source paper's analysis protocol: A later analysis counted approximately 76 million unique TCR beta chains across the 670 or so repertoires, and about 10 million of these chains were shared by at least two donors. A nearest-neighbor algorithm error-corrected the raw reads and collapsed the reads into unique sequences, merging closely related sequences to remove PCR and sequencing errors. V, D and J gene segments were assigned by aligning CDR3 sequences to IMGT reference sequences. For a sequence to be retained, a match of at least six nucleotides to both a V gene segment and a J gene segment was required. Rearrangements were called productive when the CDR3 lacked stop codons and stayed in frame with V and J; all others were non-productive. CDR3 was defined by IMGT convention, running from the second conserved V-encoded cysteine to the conserved J-encoded phenylalanine. Sequences without an unambiguous match to a single V gene segment were excluded from the earlier analysis of over 500 of the donors. In an earlier analysis of roughly 600 of the donors, a V segment was called functional when productive rearrangements were above 56.7%, and segregating when the standard deviation between donors exceeded 5%. A statistical classification framework was built for diagnosing cytomegalovirus status from the catalog of TCR beta chain sequences. In a later analysis, V and J genes were assigned by comparing TCR nucleotide sequences against IMGT/GENE-DB human TR gene sequences. In a later analysis, CDR3 sequences and most-parsimonious VDJ recombination scenarios were assigned using the TCRdist pipeline. In a later analysis, every TCR beta chain was defined by the combination of its CDR3 amino acid sequence and its V-gene family, and reads without a unique V-gene family were dropped. As a way to deal with suspected cross-contamination and a sequencing artifact, a later analysis dropped hundreds of nucleotide sequences that were highly shared and had low generation probability. For each public chain, a later analysis derived a clonal expansion index from normalized ranks of inferred template counts within each repertoire. Generation probabilities in a later analysis came from a VDJ recombination model fitted to out-of-frame rearrangements, and those results were checked against IGoR. A later analysis scored TCR-TCR, TCR-HLA and TCR-CMV co-occurrence with hypergeometric tests, applying a repertoire-size bias correction to TCR pairs. To estimate false discovery rates, a later analysis permuted the HLA or CMV assignments 20 times. In a later analysis, co-occurring TCRs were grouped using DBSCAN, and TCRdist sequence similarity was added for clustering within HLA-allele-positive subsets. Repertoires with fewer than 30,000 or more than 120,000 public chains were left out of co-occurrence clustering, as were five repertoires with anomalous nucleotide sharing. Imported from immuneACCESS, the table was reduced by TCRdb to in-frame sequences with V and J called. These copies leave out some clones; in studies compared against another copy, an unresolved V gene accounts for under half, and the cause of the remainder is not known. V, J and clone size derive from that table, while D and trimming were established from the DNA sequence. The sample table lists around 150,000 clones, under 70% of them with a count of one. Clones ranked in the top ten supply around 6.3% of the sample.

Paper-wide results and their limitations: The only immune exposure information available for the cohort was CMV serostatus. A few of the identified cytomegalovirus-associated TCR beta chains were confirmed in vitro to be specific for cytomegalovirus antigens. Because some donors lacked HLA typing at each locus, the association tests relied only on the typed subset. Linkage disequilibrium might explain the correlated functional status among segregating V segments, but an unknown experimental factor could not be excluded. According to the authors, the approach could potentially be generalized to other disease states and immunological phenotypes. While some public TCRs were present in many individuals, most TCR sequences turned up only very rarely across donors. A cluster of highly shared sequence variants was judged likely to be a technical artifact of the sequencing pipeline. When HLA alleles, especially DR and DQ, strongly co-occurred, attributing TCR associations to individual alleles was difficult. Broadly in line with IMGT annotations, most TCR beta V segments showed up in productive rearrangements about 90% or about 30% of the time in an earlier analysis of 587 of the donors. In a later analysis, TCR association rates were found to vary across HLA loci, with the most associated TCRs seen for DRB1 alleles and the fewest for HLA-C alleles. Presence/absence analyses assumed roughly uniform sequencing depth across donors, an assumption that may not hold. A later genetic analysis associated a missense DCLRE1C variant with V-gene and J-gene trimming of TCR beta chains, and an independent cohort replicated the association. In a later analysis, several top co-occurrence clusters were reported to appear linked to parvovirus B19, influenza, CMV and Epstein-Barr virus. The cohort was sequenced for TCR beta chains only, and without alpha or paired-chain data the features that could be detected were limited. In a later analysis, HLA-associated TCR beta chains showed more clonal expansion and lower generation probabilities than non-associated chains that were equally common. According to a later analysis, most CMV-associated TCR beta chains appeared to be HLA-restricted, and the HLA associations seemed to be driven largely by CMV exposure. Cytomegalovirus status was reported to be diagnosed by the classifier with high specificity and sensitivity in both the original and validation cohorts. At a false discovery rate of 0.05, a later analysis linked around 17,000 TCR beta sequences to specific HLA alleles. In the study, 150 to 200 TCR beta chains were listed as associated with cytomegalovirus. According to a later genetic analysis, donors in an Asian-associated ancestry cluster had fewer N-insertions in productive TCRs than the approximately 650-donor mean. About 15 rarely observed V segments, including chromosome 9 orphons, were excluded from the earlier analysis of about 610 of the donors because counts were too low. A further reported finding was that TCR beta sequences accurately predicted the HLA-A and HLA-B alleles for most subjects in the first cohort.

The cohort consisted of some 730 healthy bone marrow donors. At the time of sampling, all cohort members were nominally healthy, though unrecorded immune exposures were likely present. The donor was CMV seronegative and belonged to the group of 352 seronegative cohort members. A peripheral blood sample was collected from each donor, and TCR beta sequencing was performed on peripheral blood mononuclear cells. Genomic DNA extraction from the blood cell samples was performed with the Qiagen DNeasy Blood Extraction Kit. Points on this clone: Its antigen has not been determined. Base qualities are not at hand, and no much larger clone is one base apart.

Sequencing was carried out using PBMCs. The receptor comes from a woman between 55 and 75 years old in good health and CMV-seronegative.

The nucleotides read TGTGCCAGCAGCTTAGGGGGGACTAGATGGGGACTGGGAAACATTCAGTACTTC. Protein translation: CASSLGGTRWGLGNIQYF. The sequence joins TRBV7-9 to TRBJ2-4, with TRBD2 identical over 8 junction bases. The CDR3, from cysteine to phenylalanine, totals 18 residues. Just CDR3 DNA is preserved here, 54 bases in frame from base 1. V is trimmed back by 1 base and J by 6 bases, and the junction contains 14 bases that no gene match accounts for. CDR1 SEHNR and CDR2 FQNEAQ are derived from the germline V gene (reference sequence).